This T cell receptor beta chain comes out of a study of shared clonotypes between healthy human individuals. Study-wide context: The cohort had two women and a few men, ages 18 to 49. General study points: Rarefaction revealed incomplete sorted-subset sequencing despite large depth. An effect of sequencing depth on clonotype sharing among donors was expected.

Using 200 ng DNA, some 30,000 T cell genomes, the sorted-subset replicate PCRs were run. Repertoires were generated with immunoSEQ multiplex PCR, while TCRdb's copy carries only in-frame clones and drops some. The sample contains about 1.4 million clones, 96% of which appear only once. About this clone: The antigen remains unidentified.

CDR3 length: 14 residues. This sequence joins TRBV21-1 and TRBJ2-4; the table's D call of TRBD1 was not tested on the DNA. TRBV21-1 constitutes a pseudogene. This TCR derives from a man in his thirties or forties in good health. Sample: naive CD4+ T cells sorted from blood. As to subset: CD45RA+ positively selected. CDR3 DNA: TGTGCCAGCTGGGACAGGGGGCAAAAAAACATTCAGTACTTC. Protein product: CASWDRGQKNIQYF.